This T cell receptor beta chain emerged from a study of post-analysis software for immune sequencing data. Study-level points and caveats: About 5 TRBV segments (TRBV5-6, TRBV5-1 and TRBV20-1 among them) occurred more frequently in patients than in controls. Samples made in the same batch grouped tightly together by F measure. Controls' normalized Chao1 diversity significantly exceeded that of multiple sclerosis patients.

Carried by the TCR beta cDNA libraries were unique molecular identifiers. Each sample of about 0.9 to 11 million input T cells yielded roughly 500,000 cDNA molecules, so each molecule approximated one T cell. TCRdb processed the PCR reads anew with MiXCR; each CDR3 protein has one entry. The sample contains under 900,000 distinct CDR3 sequences, under 70% of which appear only once. This clonotype appeared a few times. The antigen is unknown. Germline CDR1 SQVTM, CDR2 ANQGSEA. The ends were cut back, 0 bases at V and 0 bases at J, with 9 bases in the middle. The CDR3 loop spans 16 amino acids. This receptor was taken from a girl aged 5 to 17 with multiple sclerosis. Material: blood. This rearrangement joins TRBV29-1 to TRBJ2-6; D call uncertain. This CDR3 is CSVEDQVSSGANVLTF. The CDR3, as DNA: TGCAGCGTTGAAGATCAGGTCAGCTCTGGGGCCAACGTCCTGACTTTC.